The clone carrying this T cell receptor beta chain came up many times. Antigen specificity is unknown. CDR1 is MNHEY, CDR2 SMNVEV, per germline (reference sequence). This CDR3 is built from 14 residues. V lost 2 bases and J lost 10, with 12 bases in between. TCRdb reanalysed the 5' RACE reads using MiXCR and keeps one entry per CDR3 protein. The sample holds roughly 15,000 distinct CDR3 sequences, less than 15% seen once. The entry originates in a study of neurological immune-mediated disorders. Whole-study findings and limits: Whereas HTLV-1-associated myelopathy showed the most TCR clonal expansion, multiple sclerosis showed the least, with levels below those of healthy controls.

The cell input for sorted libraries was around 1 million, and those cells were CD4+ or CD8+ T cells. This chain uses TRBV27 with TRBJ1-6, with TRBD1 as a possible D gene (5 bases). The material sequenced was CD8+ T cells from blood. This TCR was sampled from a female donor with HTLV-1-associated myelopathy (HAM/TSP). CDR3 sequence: CASSLGTRNSPLHF. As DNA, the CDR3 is TGTGCCAGCAGTTTAGGGACTCGCAACTCACCCCTCCACTTT.